Presented here are 5 T cell receptor beta chains from one specimen sequenced in a study of CD8 T cells in ankylosing spondylitis. TCRdb reprocessed the 5' RACE reads via MiXCR and lists one record per CDR3 protein. Among a few hundred thousand distinct CDR3 sequences, 20% were seen once, and the ten largest hold over 10%. Sequencing used blood, either unsorted or a sorted T cell fraction (not recorded which). These receptors were collected from a male donor with ankylosing spondylitis or in good health (not recorded which).

This clonotype was observed a few times. The V call is TRBV10-1, the J call TRBJ2-3; D may be TRBD2 (5 bases). Trimming stripped 6 bases from V and 4 bases from J, with 14 bases between. Germline loops: CDR1 WNHNN, CDR2 SYGVQD (reference sequence). The CDR3 contains 14 residues. The CDR3 DNA reads as TGCGCCAGCAGGGAAAATGAGGGCTCAGATACGCAGTATTTT. Its protein is CASRENEGSDTQYF.

This clonotype occurred a few times. This sequence joins TRBV5-1 and TRBJ2-7; D perhaps matches TRBD1 (6 bases). In germline, CDR1 is SGHRS, CDR2 YFSETQ. The V end was cut by 1 base, the J end by 3 bases, with 14 bases between. This CDR3 contains 15 residues. The CDR3 nucleotides read TGCGCCAGCAGCTTGTACTCAGGGGTCGGCTACGAGCAGTACTTC. Encoded protein: CASSLYSGVGYEQYF.

This chain links TRBV28 with TRBJ2-3, with TRBD1 matching over 7 bases. Germline V gene lookup returns CDR1 MDHEN and CDR2 SYDVKM. V lost 6 bases, J lost 3 bases, and 9 bases stayed unmatched. The CDR3 consists of 15 residues. In nucleotides, the CDR3 is TGTGCCAGCAGAGCGGACAGGTTTGGAACAGATACGCAGTATTTT. This gives the protein CASRADRFGTDTQYF.

This clonotype was found a few times. V usage is TRBV7-3 and J usage is TRBJ2-3; 9 nucleotides agree with TRBD2. With 5 bases clipped from V and 6 bases from J, the junction kept 12 bases outside the gene matches. Germline CDR1 SGHTA, CDR2 FQGTGA. The CDR3 has 16 residues. This chain's CDR3 is CASSPIGGLAMDTQYF. The CDR3 bases are TGTGCCAGCAGCCCAATAGGAGGACTAGCGATGGATACGCAGTATTTT.

Only a few counts were recorded for this clonotype. The CDR3 here is CASSWDVDTGELFF. CDR3 nucleotides: TGTGCCAGCAGCTGGGACGTGGACACCGGGGAGCTGTTTTTT. This chain links TRBV5-6 with TRBJ2-2; tentatively, D is TRBD1 or TRBD2 (5 bases each). This CDR3 spans 14 amino acids. Trimming pared 3 bases from V and 3 bases from J, leaving 9 bases between. Germline lookup yields CDR1 SGHDT and CDR2 YYEEEE.